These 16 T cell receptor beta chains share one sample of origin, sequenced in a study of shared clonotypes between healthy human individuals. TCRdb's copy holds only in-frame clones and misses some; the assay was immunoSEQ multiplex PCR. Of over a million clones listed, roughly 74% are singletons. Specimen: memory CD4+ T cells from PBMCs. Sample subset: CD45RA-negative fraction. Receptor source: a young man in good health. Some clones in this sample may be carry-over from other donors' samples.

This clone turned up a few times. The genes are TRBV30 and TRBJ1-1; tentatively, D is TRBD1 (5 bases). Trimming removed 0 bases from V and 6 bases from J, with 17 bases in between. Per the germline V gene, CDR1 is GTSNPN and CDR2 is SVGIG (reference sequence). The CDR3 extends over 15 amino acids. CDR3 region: CAWSVRGVGTPEAFF. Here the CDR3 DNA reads TGTGCCTGGAGTGTGCGAGGGGTTGGGACCCCTGAAGCTTTCTTT.

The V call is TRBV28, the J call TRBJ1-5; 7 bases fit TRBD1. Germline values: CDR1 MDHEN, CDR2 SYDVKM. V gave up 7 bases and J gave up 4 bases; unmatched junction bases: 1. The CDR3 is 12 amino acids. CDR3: CASNRGNQPQHF. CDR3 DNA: TGTGCCAGCAACAGGGGTAATCAGCCCCAGCATTTT.

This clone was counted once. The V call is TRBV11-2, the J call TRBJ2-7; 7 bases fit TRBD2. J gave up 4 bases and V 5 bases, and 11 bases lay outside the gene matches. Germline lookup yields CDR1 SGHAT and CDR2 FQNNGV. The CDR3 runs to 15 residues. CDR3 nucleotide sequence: TGTGCCAGCAGCGCAGGAGTGTGGGGAGGGTACGAGCAGTACTTC. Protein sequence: CASSAGVWGGYEQYF.

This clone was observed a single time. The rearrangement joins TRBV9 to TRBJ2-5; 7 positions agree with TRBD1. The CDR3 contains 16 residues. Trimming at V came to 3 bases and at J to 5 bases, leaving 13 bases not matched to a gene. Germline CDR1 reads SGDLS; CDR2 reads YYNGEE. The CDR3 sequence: CASSGGIGRGTETQYF. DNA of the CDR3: TGTGCCAGCAGCGGAGGAATCGGCAGGGGGACGGAGACCCAGTACTTC.

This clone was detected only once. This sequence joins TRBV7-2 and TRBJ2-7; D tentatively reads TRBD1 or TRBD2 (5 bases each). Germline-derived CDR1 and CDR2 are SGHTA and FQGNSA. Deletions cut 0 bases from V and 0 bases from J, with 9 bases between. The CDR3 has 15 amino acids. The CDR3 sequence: CASSLAVGDSYEQYF. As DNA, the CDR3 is TGTGCCAGCAGCTTAGCTGTGGGGGACTCCTACGAGCAGTACTTC.

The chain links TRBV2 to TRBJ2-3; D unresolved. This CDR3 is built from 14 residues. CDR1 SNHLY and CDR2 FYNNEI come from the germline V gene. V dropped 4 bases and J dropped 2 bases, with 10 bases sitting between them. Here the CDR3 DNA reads TGTGCCAGCAGTGGCGCTACTACCACAGATACGCAGTATTTT. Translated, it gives CASSGATTTDTQYF.

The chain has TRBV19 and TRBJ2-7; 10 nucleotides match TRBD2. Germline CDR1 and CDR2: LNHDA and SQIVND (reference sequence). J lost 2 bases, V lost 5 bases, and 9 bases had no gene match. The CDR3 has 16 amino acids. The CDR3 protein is CASSSPLAGKTYEQYF. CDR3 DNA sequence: TGTGCCAGTAGTTCCCCACTAGCGGGGAAAACCTACGAGCAGTACTTC.

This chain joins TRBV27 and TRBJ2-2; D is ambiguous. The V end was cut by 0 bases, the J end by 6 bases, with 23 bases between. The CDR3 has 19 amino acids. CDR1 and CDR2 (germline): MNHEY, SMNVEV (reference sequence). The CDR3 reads CASSLSWESPAFTPGELFF. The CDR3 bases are TGTGCCAGCAGTTTATCCTGGGAAAGTCCAGCCTTTACTCCCGGGGAGCTGTTTTTT.

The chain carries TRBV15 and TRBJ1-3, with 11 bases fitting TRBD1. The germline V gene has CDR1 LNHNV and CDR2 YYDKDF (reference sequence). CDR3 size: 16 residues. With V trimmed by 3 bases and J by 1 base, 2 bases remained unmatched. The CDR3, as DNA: TGTGCCACCAGCAGCGGACAGGGGGCGTCTGGAAACACCATATATTTT. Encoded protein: CATSSGQGASGNTIYF.

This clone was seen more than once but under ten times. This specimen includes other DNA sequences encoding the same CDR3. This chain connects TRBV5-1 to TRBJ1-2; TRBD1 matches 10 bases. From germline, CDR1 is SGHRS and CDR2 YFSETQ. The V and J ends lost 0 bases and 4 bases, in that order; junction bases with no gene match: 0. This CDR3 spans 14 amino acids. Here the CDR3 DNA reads TGCGCCAGCAGCTTGGGGGACAGGGGCTATGGCTACACCTTC. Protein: CASSLGDRGYGYTF.

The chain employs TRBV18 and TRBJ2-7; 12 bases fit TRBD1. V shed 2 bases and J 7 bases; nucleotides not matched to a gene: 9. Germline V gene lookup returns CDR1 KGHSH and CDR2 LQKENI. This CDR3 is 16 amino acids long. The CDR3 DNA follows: TGTGCCAGCTCACCAGGGTCGGGACAGGGGGCACGGGAGCAGTACTTC. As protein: CASSPGSGQGAREQYF.

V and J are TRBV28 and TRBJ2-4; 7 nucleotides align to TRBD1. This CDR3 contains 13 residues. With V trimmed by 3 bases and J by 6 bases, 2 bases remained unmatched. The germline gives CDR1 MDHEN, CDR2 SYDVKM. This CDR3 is CASSFGDRNIQYF. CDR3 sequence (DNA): TGTGCCAGCAGTTTCGGGGACAGAAACATTCAGTACTTC.

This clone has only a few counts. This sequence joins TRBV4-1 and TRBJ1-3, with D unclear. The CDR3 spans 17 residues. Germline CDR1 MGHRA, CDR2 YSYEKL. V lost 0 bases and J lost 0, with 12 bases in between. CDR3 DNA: TGCGCCAGCAGCCAAGATCCTCCTAACCGCTCTGGAAACACCATATATTTT. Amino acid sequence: CASSQDPPNRSGNTIYF.

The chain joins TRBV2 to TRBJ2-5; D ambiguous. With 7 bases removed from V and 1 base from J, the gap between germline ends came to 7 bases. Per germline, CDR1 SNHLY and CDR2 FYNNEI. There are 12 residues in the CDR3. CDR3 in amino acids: CASTALQETQYF. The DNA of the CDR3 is TGTGCCAGCACAGCGCTCCAAGAGACCCAGTACTTC.

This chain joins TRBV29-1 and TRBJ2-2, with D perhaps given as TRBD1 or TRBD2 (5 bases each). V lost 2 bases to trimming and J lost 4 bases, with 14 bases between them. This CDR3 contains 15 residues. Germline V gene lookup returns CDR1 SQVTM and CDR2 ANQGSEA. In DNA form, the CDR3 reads TGCAGCGTTGAATGGGGACCACCGACCACCGGGGAGCTGTTTTTT. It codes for CSVEWGPPTTGELFF.

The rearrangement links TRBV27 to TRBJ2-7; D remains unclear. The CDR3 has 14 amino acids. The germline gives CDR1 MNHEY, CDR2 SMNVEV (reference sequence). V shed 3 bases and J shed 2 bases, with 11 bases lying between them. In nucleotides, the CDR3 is TGTGCCAGCAGTTTCGGCAGTCCTGCCTACGAGCAGTACTTC. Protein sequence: CASSFGSPAYEQYF.